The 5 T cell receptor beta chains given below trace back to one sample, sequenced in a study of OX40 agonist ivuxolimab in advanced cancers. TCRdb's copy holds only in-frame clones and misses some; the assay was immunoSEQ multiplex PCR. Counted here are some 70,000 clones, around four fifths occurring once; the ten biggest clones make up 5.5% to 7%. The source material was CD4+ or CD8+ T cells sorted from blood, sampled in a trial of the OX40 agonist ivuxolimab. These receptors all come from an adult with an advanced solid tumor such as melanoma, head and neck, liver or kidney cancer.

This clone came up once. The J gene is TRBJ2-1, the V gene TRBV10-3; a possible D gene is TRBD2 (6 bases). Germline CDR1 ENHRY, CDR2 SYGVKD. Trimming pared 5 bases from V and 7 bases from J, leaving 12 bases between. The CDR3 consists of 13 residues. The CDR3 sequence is CAISRDFSNEQFF. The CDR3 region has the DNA TGTGCCATCAGTCGGGACTTTTCTAATGAGCAGTTCTTC.

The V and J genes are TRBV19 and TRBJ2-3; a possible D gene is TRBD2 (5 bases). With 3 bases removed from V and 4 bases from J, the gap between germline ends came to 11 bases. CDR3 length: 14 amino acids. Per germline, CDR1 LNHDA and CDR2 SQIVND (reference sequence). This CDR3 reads CASSMRGIADTQYF. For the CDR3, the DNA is TGTGCCAGTAGTATGAGAGGGATCGCAGATACGCAGTATTTT.

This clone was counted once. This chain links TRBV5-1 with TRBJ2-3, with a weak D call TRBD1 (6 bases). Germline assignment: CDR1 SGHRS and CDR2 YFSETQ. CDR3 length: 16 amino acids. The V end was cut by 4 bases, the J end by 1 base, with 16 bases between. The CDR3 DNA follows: TGCGCCAGCAGCCCCCCGACAGGCATTCGCACAGATACGCAGTATTTT. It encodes CASSPPTGIRTDTQYF.

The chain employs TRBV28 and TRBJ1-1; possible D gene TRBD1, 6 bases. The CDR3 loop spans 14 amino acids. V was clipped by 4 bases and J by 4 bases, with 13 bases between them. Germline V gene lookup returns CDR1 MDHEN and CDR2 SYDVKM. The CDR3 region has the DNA TGTGCCAGCAGTTATTTCAGGGGAGGCACTGAAGCTTTCTTT. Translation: CASSYFRGGTEAFF.

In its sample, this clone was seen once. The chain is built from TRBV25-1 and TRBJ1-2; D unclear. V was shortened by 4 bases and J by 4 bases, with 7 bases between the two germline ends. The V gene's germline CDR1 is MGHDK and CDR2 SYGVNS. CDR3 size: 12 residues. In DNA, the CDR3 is TGTGCCAGCAGTGGCGGAGTCTATGGCTACACCTTC. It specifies CASSGGVYGYTF.